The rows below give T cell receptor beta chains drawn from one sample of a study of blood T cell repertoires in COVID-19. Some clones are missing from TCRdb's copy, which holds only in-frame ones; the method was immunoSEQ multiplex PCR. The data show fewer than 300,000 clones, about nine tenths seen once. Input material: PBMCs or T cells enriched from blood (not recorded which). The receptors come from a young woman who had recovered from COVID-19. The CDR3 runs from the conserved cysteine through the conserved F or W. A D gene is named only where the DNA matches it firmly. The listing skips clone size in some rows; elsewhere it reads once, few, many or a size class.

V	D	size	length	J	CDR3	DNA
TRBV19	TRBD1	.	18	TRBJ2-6	CASTTTGTGGSGANVLTF	TGTGCCAGTACTACTACCGGGACAGGGGGCTCTGGGGCCAACGTCCTGACTTTC
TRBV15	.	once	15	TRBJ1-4	CATSRDQTAQEKLFF	TGTGCCACCAGCAGAGATCAGACAGCCCAAGAAAAACTGTTTTTT
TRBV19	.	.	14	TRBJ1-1	CASSITIRETEAFF	TGTGCCAGTAGTATAACGATTCGAGAGACTGAAGCTTTCTTT
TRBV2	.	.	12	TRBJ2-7	CASSRLTYEQYF	TGTGCCAGCAGCCGACTAACCTACGAGCAGTACTTC
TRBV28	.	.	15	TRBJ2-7	CASIVGVGGSYEQYF	TGTGCCAGCATCGTAGGGGTGGGGGGATCCTACGAGCAGTACTTC
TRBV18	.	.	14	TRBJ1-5	CASSPRGGDQPQHF	TGTGCCAGCTCACCACGGGGAGGAGATCAGCCCCAGCATTTT
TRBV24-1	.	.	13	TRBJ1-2	CATSEDSRRGYTF	TGTGCCACCAGTGAGGACAGTAGACGGGGCTACACCTTC
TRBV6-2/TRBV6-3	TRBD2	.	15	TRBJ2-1	CASSYARDYYNEQFF	TGTGCCAGCAGTTACGCTAGGGACTACTACAATGAGCAGTTCTTC
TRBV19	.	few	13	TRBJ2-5	CASSISHQETQYF	TGTGCCAGTAGTATATCTCACCAAGAGACCCAGTACTTC
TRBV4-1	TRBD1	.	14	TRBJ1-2	CASSLGQGNYGYTF	TGCGCCAGCAGCCTAGGACAGGGAAACTATGGCTACACCTTC
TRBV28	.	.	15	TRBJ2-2	CASSLQRQNTGELFF	TGTGCCAGCAGTTTGCAGCGCCAGAACACCGGGGAGCTGTTTTTT
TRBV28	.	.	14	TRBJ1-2	CASSGWGENYGYTF	TGTGCCAGCAGCGGTTGGGGGGAAAACTATGGCTACACCTTC
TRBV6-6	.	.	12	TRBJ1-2	CASSMTGYGYTF	TGTGCCAGCAGTATGACAGGCTATGGCTACACCTTC
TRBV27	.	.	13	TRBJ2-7	CASSLSRIHEQYF	TGTGCCAGCAGTTTATCCAGGATCCACGAGCAGTACTTC
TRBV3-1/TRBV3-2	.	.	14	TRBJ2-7	CASSRGTASYEQYF	TGTGCCAGCAGCCGCGGAACGGCCTCCTACGAGCAGTACTTC
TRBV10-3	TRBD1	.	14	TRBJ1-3	CAIRGTGSGNTIYF	TGTGCCATCAGGGGGACAGGGTCTGGAAACACCATATATTTT
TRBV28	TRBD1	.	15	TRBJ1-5	CASSFGTGRNQPQHF	TGTGCCAGCAGTTTCGGGACAGGTCGCAATCAGCCCCAGCATTTT
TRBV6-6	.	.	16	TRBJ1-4	CASTKRTQGHNEKLFF	TGTGCCAGCACTAAGCGTACCCAGGGACATAATGAAAAACTGTTTTTT
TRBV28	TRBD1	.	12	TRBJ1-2	CASSSGQGEDTF	TGTGCCAGCAGTTCGGGACAGGGAGAGGACACCTTC
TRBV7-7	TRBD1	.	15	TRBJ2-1	CASSPGTGGTFEQFF	TGTGCTAGCAGCCCCGGGACAGGGGGCACCTTTGAGCAGTTCTTC
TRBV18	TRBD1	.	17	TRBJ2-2	CASSLMGQAANTGELFF	TGTGCCAGCTCACTAATGGGACAGGCCGCGAACACCGGGGAGCTGTTTTTT
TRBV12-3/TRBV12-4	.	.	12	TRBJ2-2	CASRAGPGELFF	TGTGCCAGCCGCGCCGGTCCCGGGGAGCTGTTTTTT
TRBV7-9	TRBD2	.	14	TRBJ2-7	CASSQGRGLGEQYF	TGTGCCAGCAGCCAAGGGAGGGGTCTAGGCGAGCAGTACTTC
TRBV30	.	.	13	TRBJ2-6	CAWRFTGANVLTF	TGTGCCTGGAGGTTTACTGGGGCCAACGTCCTGACTTTC
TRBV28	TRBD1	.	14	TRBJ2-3	CASSPGQVTDTQYF	TGTGCCAGCAGCCCGGGACAGGTCACAGATACGCAGTATTTT
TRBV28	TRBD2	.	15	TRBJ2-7	CASSRGRAFSYEQYF	TGTGCCAGCAGTCGCGGGAGGGCGTTTTCCTACGAGCAGTACTTC
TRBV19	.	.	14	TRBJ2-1	CASSIPYGTNEQFF	TGTGCCAGTAGTATTCCCTACGGTACGAATGAGCAGTTCTTC
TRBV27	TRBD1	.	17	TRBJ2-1	CASSLWTGRQSYNEQFF	TGTGCCAGCAGTTTATGGACAGGGCGGCAATCCTACAATGAGCAGTTCTTC
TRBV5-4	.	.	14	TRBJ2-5	CASRGGGFGETQYF	TGTGCCAGCAGAGGGGGGGGTTTCGGGGAGACCCAGTACTTC
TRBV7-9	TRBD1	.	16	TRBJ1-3	CASSTGTAFSGNTIYF	TGTGCCAGCAGCACCGGGACAGCTTTCTCTGGAAACACCATATATTTT
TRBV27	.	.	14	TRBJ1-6	CASSLQGYNSPLHF	TGTGCCAGCAGTTTACAGGGGTATAATTCACCCCTCCACTTT
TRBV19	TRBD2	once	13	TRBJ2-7	CASSTSGGNEQYF	TGTGCCAGTAGTACCTCGGGAGGGAACGAGCAGTACTTC
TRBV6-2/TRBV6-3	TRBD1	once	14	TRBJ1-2	CASSYRDRGFGYTF	TGTGCCAGCAGTTACCGGGACAGGGGTTTTGGCTACACCTTC
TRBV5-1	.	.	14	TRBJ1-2	CASNLGQGKRGYTF	TGCGCCAGCAATCTGGGGCAGGGTAAAAGGGGCTACACCTTC
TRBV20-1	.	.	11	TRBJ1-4	CSLSSEEKLFF	TGCAGTCTGTCCTCTGAGGAAAAACTGTTTTTT
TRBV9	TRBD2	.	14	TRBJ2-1	CASSAGGLYNEQFF	TGTGCCAGCAGCGCGGGGGGACTATACAATGAGCAGTTCTTC
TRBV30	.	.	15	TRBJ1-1	CAWSVIVAGNTEAFF	TGTGCCTGGAGTGTAATAGTCGCGGGGAACACTGAAGCTTTCTTT
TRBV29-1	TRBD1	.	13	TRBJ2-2	CSVGDRVTGELFF	TGCAGCGTTGGGGACAGGGTCACCGGGGAGCTGTTTTTT
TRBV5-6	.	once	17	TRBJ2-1	CASSLSNGQSAYNEQFF	TGTGCCAGCAGCTTGTCGAATGGACAGTCGGCCTACAATGAGCAGTTCTTC
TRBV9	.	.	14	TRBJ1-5	CASSLGRGNQPQHF	TGTGCCAGCAGCCTGGGGCGCGGCAATCAGCCCCAGCATTTT
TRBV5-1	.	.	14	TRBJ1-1	CASSLDSWNTEAFF	TGCGCCAGCAGCTTGGATAGCTGGAACACTGAAGCTTTCTTT
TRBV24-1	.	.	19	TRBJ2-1	CATSDFGRDDHRSYNEQFF	TGTGCCACCAGTGATTTCGGGCGGGACGATCACCGCTCCTACAATGAGCAGTTCTTC
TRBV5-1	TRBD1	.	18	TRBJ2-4	CASSLPTGQGVGKNIQYF	TGCGCCAGCAGCTTACCTACTGGACAGGGGGTGGGCAAAAACATTCAGTACTTC
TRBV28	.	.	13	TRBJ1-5	CASSFQGSQPQHF	TGTGCCAGCAGTTTTCAGGGGTCTCAGCCCCAGCATTTT
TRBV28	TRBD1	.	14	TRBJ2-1	CASRQGTARNEQFF	TGTGCCAGTAGACAGGGTACTGCCCGGAATGAGCAGTTCTTC
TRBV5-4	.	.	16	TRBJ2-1	CASSYRDSGRYNEQFF	TGTGCCAGCAGCTACCGGGACTCAGGCCGCTACAATGAGCAGTTCTTC
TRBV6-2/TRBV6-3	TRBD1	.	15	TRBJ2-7	CASSFRDRPFYEQYF	TGTGCCAGCAGTTTCCGGGACAGGCCCTTCTACGAGCAGTACTTC
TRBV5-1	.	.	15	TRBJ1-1	CASSLRTAMSGEAFF	TGCGCCAGCAGCCTTCGGACAGCCATGTCCGGTGAAGCTTTCTTT
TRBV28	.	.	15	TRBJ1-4	CASRIRGMMNEKLFF	TGTGCCAGCAGGATAAGGGGGATGATGAATGAAAAACTGTTTTTT
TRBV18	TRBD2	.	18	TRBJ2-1	CASSQGLAGGGTYNEQFF	TGTGCCAGCTCACAGGGACTAGCGGGAGGAGGTACCTACAATGAGCAGTTCTTC
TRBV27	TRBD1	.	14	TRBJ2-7	CASSRGTGDYEQYF	TGTGCCAGCAGTCGAGGGACAGGGGATTACGAGCAGTACTTC
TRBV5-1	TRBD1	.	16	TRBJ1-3	CASSSGTGVAGNTIYF	TGCGCCAGCAGCTCAGGGACAGGGGTCGCTGGAAACACCATATATTTT
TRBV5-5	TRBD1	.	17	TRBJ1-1	CASSLLGTGARRSEAFF	TGTGCCAGCAGCTTATTAGGGACAGGGGCTCGACGGAGTGAAGCTTTCTTT
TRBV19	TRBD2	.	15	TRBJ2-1	CASSILAGRNNEQFF	TGTGCCAGTAGTATATTAGCGGGAAGAAACAATGAGCAGTTCTTC
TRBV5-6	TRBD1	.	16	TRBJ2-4	CASSPGQGIAKNIQYF	TGTGCCAGCAGTCCCGGACAGGGAATAGCCAAAAACATTCAGTACTTC
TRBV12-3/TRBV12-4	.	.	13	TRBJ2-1	CASSSSGNNEQFF	TGTGCCAGCAGTTCGTCGGGGAACAATGAGCAGTTCTTC
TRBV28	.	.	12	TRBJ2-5	CASSLLGGTQYF	TGTGCCAGCAGCCTTTTAGGGGGGACCCAGTACTTC